This T cell receptor (beta chain) was sequenced during a study of cytomegalovirus exposure and HLA in healthy donors. Study summary: Previous work identified roughly 110 million unique TCR beta sequences from roughly 170 million T cells.

Study-level findings and limits: In an earlier analysis, in about 530 donors, most V segments appeared productive either ~90% or ~30% of the time.

The ends lost 0 bases at V and 0 bases at J; junction bases unmatched: 5. CDR3 size: 16 residues. The germline V gene encodes CDR1 SGHNT and CDR2 YYREEE (reference sequence). The primer mix had 60 Vbeta and 13 Jbeta primers. Per the authors' pipeline: Later work found approximately 87 million unique TCR beta chains, with roughly 11 million shared. Libraries were prepared by immunoSEQ multiplex PCR; TCRdb keeps only in-frame clonotypes and omits some of them. That table furnishes V, J and clone size, whereas the DNA furnished D and trimming. This sample carries just over 150,000 clones, approximately 79% of them seen once, and the ten largest clones take approximately 6.3%. A word on this clone: Antigen specificity is unknown.

What was sequenced was PBMCs. This TCR was sampled from a woman aged 45-65 years in good health and CMV-seropositive. The gene calls are TRBV5-4 and TRBJ1-1; 7 bases fit TRBD1. CDR3 DNA sequence: TGTGCCAGCAGCTTGGAGACAGGGCATGTGAACACTGAAGCTTTCTTT. This sequence encodes CASSLETGHVNTEAFF. The entire variable domain, with the rest obtained from reference TRBV5-4 and TRBJ1-1, is as follows: ETGVTQSPTHLIKTRGQQVTLRCSSQSGHNTVSWYQQALGQGPQFIFQYYREEENGRGNFPPRFSGLQFPNYSSELNVNALELDDSALYLCASSLETGHVNTEAFFGQGTRLTVV.